This T cell receptor (beta chain) originates from a study of T cell repertoires in cytomegalovirus infection. The overall study: CMV infection together with matching HLA type was indicated by public TCR beta signatures.

As to this clonotype: What it recognizes is unknown.

Trimming took 7 bases from V and 4 from J; bases not matched to a gene: 7. The CDR3 is 16 amino acids. Germline V gene data show CDR1 as SGHAT and CDR2 as FQDESV (reference sequence). One entry per CDR3 protein, called by TCRdb with MiXCR from the reads. The table has approximately 730,000 distinct CDR3 sequences, roughly a third seen once; the top ten hold 15% to 20%. This sequence joins TRBV11-1 and TRBJ2-3, with 14 bases identical to TRBD2. The material sequenced was cultured PBMCs, taken from culture after CMV antigen stimulation. The TCR sequence derives from a human donor in good health (CMV status not recorded). Some clones in this sample may be carry-over from other donors' samples. The CDR3 region has the DNA TGTGCCAGCAACGCAGGGACTAGCGGGGGAGCAGATACGCAGTATTTT. As protein: CASNAGTSGGADTQYF.